The clone carrying this T cell receptor (beta chain) appeared a few times. Its antigen is undetermined. This sample was included in a study of T cells in Graves' hyperthyroidism and ophthalmopathy. The investigators amplified TCR beta CDR3 regions from RNA transcripts. When the TCR CDR3 underwent first-round RT-PCR, the HTBI primer set was used. TCRdb re-analysed the multiplex PCR reads in MiXCR, keeping a single row per CDR3 protein. The profile shows under 250,000 distinct CDR3 sequences, about a sixth of them singletons. Whole-study findings and limits: Most thyroid clonotypes with frequency above 0.001 were detected in blood.

The sample was blood. This receptor was obtained from a man aged 50-59 years with Graves' hyperthyroidism.

CDR3 nucleotide sequence: TGTGCCACCAGCAGGGACGGCTGGCACCTCCACTTT. This translates into CATSRDGWHLHF. J is TRBJ1-6 and V is TRBV15; no reliable D call. Looked up from germline, CDR1 is LNHNV and CDR2 is YYDKDF (reference sequence). The CDR3 contains 12 residues. V was shortened by 3 bases and J by 15 bases, with 12 bases between the two germline ends.